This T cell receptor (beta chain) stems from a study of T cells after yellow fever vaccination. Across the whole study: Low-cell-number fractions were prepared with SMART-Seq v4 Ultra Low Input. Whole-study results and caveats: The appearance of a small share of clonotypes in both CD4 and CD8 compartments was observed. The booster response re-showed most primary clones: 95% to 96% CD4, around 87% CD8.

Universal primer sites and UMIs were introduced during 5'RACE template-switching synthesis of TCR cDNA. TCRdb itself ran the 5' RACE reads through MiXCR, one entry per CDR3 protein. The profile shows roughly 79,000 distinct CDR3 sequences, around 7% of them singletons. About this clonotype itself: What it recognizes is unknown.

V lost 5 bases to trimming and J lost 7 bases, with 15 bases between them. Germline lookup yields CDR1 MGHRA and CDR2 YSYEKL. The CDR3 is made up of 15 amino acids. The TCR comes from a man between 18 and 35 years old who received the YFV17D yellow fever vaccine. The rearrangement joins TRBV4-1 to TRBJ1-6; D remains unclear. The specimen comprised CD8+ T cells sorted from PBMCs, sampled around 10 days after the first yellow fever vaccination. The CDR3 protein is CASSSRPGFNSPLHF. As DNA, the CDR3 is TGCGCCAGCAGCTCGCGACCGGGCTTCAATTCACCCCTCCACTTT.